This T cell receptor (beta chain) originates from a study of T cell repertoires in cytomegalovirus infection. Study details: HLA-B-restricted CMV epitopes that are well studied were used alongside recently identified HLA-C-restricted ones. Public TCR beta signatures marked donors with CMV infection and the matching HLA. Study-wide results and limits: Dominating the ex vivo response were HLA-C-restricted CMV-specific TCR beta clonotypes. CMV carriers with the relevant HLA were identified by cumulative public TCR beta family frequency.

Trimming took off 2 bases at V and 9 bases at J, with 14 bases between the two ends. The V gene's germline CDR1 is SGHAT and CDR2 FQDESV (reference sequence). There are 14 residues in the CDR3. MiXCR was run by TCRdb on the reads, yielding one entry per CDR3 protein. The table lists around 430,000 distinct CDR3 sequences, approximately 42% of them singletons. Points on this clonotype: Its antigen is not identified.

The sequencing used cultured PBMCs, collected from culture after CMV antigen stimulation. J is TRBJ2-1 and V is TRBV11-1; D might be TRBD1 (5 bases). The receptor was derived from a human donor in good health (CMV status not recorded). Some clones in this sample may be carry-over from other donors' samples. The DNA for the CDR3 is TGTGCCAGCAGCTTACGGCAGGGCTGGGGTGAGCAGTTCTTC. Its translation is CASSLRQGWGEQFF.